This T cell receptor beta chain was retrieved from a study of PD-1 blockade in classical Hodgkin lymphoma. Study results and caveats: The CD4+ diversity rise by C4D1 was clearest in complete responders.

A note on this clone: Its antigen is as yet unknown.

Stated time point: cycle 4 day 1 (C4D1), after 6 weeks of nivolumab. Brentuximab vedotin exposure varied, and every patient relapsed after autologous stem cell transplantation. Sequenced by immunoSEQ multiplex PCR; TCRdb stores in-frame clones only, minus some. The sample carries roughly 100,000 clones, approximately 94% recorded once. This CDR3 comprises 15 residues. The germline V and J ends were trimmed by 1 base and 0 bases, with 10 bases remaining between them. Germline values: CDR1 LNHNV, CDR2 YYDKDF (reference sequence). The chain joins TRBV15 to TRBJ2-7; D remains ambiguous. The sequencing used peripheral blood mononuclear cells (PBMCs), collected before the fourth cycle of nivolumab. This sequence originates from a human donor with classical Hodgkin lymphoma. CDR3 DNA: TGTGCCACCAGCAGAGGTCTGGAAAGCTCCTACGAGCAGTACTTC. It yields the protein CATSRGLESSYEQYF.